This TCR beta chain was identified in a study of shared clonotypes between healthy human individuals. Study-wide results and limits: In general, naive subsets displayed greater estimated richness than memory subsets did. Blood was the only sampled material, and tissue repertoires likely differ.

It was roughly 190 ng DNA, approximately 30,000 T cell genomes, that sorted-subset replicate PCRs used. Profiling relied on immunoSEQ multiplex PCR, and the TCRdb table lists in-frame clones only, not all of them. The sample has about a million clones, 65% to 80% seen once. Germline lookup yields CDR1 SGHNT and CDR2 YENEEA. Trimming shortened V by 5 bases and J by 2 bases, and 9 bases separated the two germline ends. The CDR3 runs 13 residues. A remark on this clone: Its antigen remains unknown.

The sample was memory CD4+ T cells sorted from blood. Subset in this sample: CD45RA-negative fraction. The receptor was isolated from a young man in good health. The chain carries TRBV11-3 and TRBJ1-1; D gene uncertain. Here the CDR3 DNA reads TGTGCCAGCAGCCCAGGCGACAACACTGAAGCTTTCTTT. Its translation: CASSPGDNTEAFF. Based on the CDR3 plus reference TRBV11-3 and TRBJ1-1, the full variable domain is EAGVVQSPRYKIIEKKQPVAFWCNPISGHNTLYWYLQNLGQGPELLIRYENEEAVDDSQLPKDRFSAERLKGVDSTLKIQPAELGDSAVYLCASSPGDNTEAFFGQGTRLTVV.